This T cell receptor (beta chain) was found in a study of CXCR3-negative and CXCR3-positive naive CD8 T cells. The authors gated naive CD8+ T cells as CD45RO-CCR7+CD27+CD95-. Germline CDR1 is MNHEY and CDR2 is SVGAGI. The CDR3 totals 16 residues. UMI-tagged TRB cDNA libraries were built via 5' RACE. TCRdb reprocessed the 5' RACE reads, with one entry per CDR3 protein and no DNA. The sample includes 84,000 or so distinct CDR3 sequences. Points on this clonotype: Its specificity is not known.

Study-level points and caveats: Against CXCR3-negative naive cells, CXCR3-positive naive cells showed more hydrophobic TRB CDR3s. Naive subsets were similarly diverse, while memory CD8+ repertoires were much less diverse. With respect to TRBV-TRBJ usage, naive CXCR3-negative and CXCR3-positive cells were similar; memory differed.

This rearrangement joins TRBV6-5 to TRBJ2-3; as DNA is missing, the TRBD1 call by TCRdb cannot be tested. Sequencing was done on a sample of naive CXCR3- CD8+ T cells from blood. Noted subset: CD45RO-CCR7+CD27+CD95- naive CD8+ T cells lacking CXCR3 (TNR3-). The TCR sequence derives from a human donor in good health. Some clones in this sample may be carry-over from other donors' samples. The CDR3 loop is CASRPPGHPSTDTQYF.